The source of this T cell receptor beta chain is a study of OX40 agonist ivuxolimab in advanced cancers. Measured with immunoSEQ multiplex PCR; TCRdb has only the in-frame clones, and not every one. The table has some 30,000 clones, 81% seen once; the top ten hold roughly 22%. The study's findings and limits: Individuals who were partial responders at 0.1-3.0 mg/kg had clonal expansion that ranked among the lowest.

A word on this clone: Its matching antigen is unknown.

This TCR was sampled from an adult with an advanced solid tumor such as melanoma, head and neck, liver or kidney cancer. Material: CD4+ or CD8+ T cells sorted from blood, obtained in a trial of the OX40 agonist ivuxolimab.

The CDR3 protein is CASSLGYRNQETQYF. The CDR3 bases are TGTGCCAGCAGCTTAGGTTACAGGAACCAAGAGACCCAGTACTTC. The chain uses TRBV7-6 and TRBJ2-5, with D perhaps TRBD1 (5 bases). Germline V gene sequence: CDR1 SGHVS, CDR2 FNYEAQ. CDR3 length: 15 amino acids. V was trimmed by 1 base and J by 0 bases, leaving 9 bases between them. The full variable domain, with the rest looked up from reference TRBV7-6 and TRBJ2-5, is GAGVSQSPRYKVTKRGQDVALRCDPISGHVSLYWYRQALGQGPEFLTYFNYEAQQDKSGLPNDRFSAERPEGSISTLTIQRTEQRDSAMYRCASSLGYRNQETQYFGPGTRLLVL.